One sample yielded the 18 T cell receptor beta chains listed below, sequenced in a study of vaccination effects on CD4 cells after COVID-19. Their specific antigens are unknown. Measured with immunoSEQ multiplex PCR; TCRdb has only the in-frame clones, and not every one. Of about 21,000 clones in the sample, around 70% were seen once. Antigen-specific CD4+ T cells were expanded with viral peptide pools in the ViraFEST assay before sequencing. Following culture for around 10 days, CD4+ T cells were isolated. Nucleocapsid antibody tests were negative, and the vaccine recipients had no prior SARS-CoV-2 infection. The sample in question was CD4+ T cells from PBMCs cultured with HCoV-NL63 spike peptides, obtained before COVID-19 vaccination. The source is a human donor who received a COVID-19 vaccine.

This clone came up a few times. This chain uses TRBV5-5 with TRBJ1-2; possible D gene TRBD1, 5 bases. CDR1 and CDR2 (germline): SGHKS, YYEKEE (reference sequence). Trimming took off 7 bases at V and 9 bases at J, with 22 bases between the two ends. The CDR3 loop spans 14 amino acids. CDR3 sequence reads: CASDSTVQVGSYTF. The CDR3 DNA is TGTGCCAGCGACTCGACCGTACAGGTCGGGAGCTACACCTTC.

The gene calls are TRBV3-1 (or the pseudogene TRBV3-2) and TRBJ1-4; D is unclear. V was cut by 4 bases and J by 5 bases, with 8 bases left in between. Germline CDR1 is LGHDT and CDR2 is YNNKEL (reference sequence). This CDR3 spans 13 amino acids. The CDR3 sequence is CASSPGRNEKLFF. The CDR3 DNA reads TGTGCCAGCAGCCCAGGAAGGAATGAAAAACTGTTTTTT.

The chain joins TRBV25-1 to TRBJ2-3; D is uncertain. Germline loops: CDR1 MGHDK, CDR2 SYGVNS. CDR3 length: 15 residues. Trimming cost V 4 bases and J 1 base, with 12 bases left between them. The CDR3 protein is CASSVASPRTDTQYF. CDR3 bases: TGTGCCAGCAGTGTGGCGTCGCCCCGCACAGATACGCAGTATTTT.

The gene calls are TRBV29-1 and TRBJ1-3; TRBD1 might be the D (5 bases). The CDR3 contains 12 residues. Per the germline V gene, CDR1 is SQVTM and CDR2 is ANQGSEA. Trimming pared 6 bases from V and 10 bases from J, leaving 16 bases between. The CDR3 reads CSVDDGAGTIYF. CDR3 bases: TGCAGCGTCGATGACGGCGCAGGGACCATATATTTT.

This clone has more than one count but fewer than ten. This chain uses TRBV3-1 (or the pseudogene TRBV3-2) with TRBJ2-1; TRBD2 matches 14 bases. V lost 0 bases to trimming and J lost 7 bases; unmatched junction nucleotides: 5. Per germline, CDR1 LGHDT and CDR2 YNNKEL (reference sequence). The CDR3 loop spans 17 amino acids. The CDR3 region is CASSQDGGLAGVNEQFF. The CDR3 coding sequence is TGTGCCAGCAGCCAAGATGGGGGACTAGCGGGAGTGAATGAGCAGTTCTTC.

This clone came up a few times. The V call is TRBV5-1, the J call TRBJ1-2; 8 positions agree with TRBD1. V lost 3 bases to trimming and J lost 7 bases; unmatched junction nucleotides: 2. Germline V lookup: CDR1 SGHRS, CDR2 YFSETQ. The CDR3 consists of 12 residues. The CDR3 sequence: CASSSGTGGYTF. In DNA form, the CDR3 reads TGCGCCAGCAGCTCGGGGACAGGTGGCTACACCTTC.

The DNA for the CDR3 is TGTGCCAGCAGAACCGGGACTAGCGGCTCCTACGAGCAGTACTTC. Encoded protein: CASRTGTSGSYEQYF. The chain joins TRBV28 to TRBJ2-7, with 11 nucleotides matching TRBD2. The ends lost 6 bases at V and 0 bases at J; junction bases unmatched: 4. Germline assignment: CDR1 MDHEN and CDR2 SYDVKM. This CDR3 contains 15 residues.

V is TRBV4-3 and J is TRBJ1-1; D remains ambiguous. The ends were cut back, 0 bases at V and 5 bases at J, with 7 bases in the middle. Germline V gene lookup returns CDR1 LGHNA and CDR2 YSLEER. The CDR3 length is 13 residues. CDR3 DNA sequence: TGCGCCAGCAGCCAAGATTGGGAAACTGAAGCTTTCTTT. This translates into CASSQDWETEAFF.

This clone was counted a few times. The rearrangement links TRBV4-1 to TRBJ1-2; D unclear. CDR3 length: 14 amino acids. Germline values: CDR1 MGHRA, CDR2 YSYEKL. The ends were cut back, 5 bases at V and 0 bases at J, with 10 bases in the middle. In DNA, the CDR3 is TGCGCCAGCAGCGATACGGGTGCTAACTATGGCTACACCTTC. Its protein is CASSDTGANYGYTF.

This chain joins TRBV30 and TRBJ1-5; no firm D call. This CDR3 is built from 14 residues. The germline CDR1 and CDR2 sequences are GTSNPN and SVGIG (reference sequence). Deletions cut 0 bases from V and 3 bases from J, with 9 bases between. Here the CDR3 DNA reads TGTGCCTGGAGTGTACGCAGGTTCAATCAGCCCCAGCATTTT. Its translation: CAWSVRRFNQPQHF. The full variable domain, in which reference TRBV30 and TRBJ1-5 provide the parts outside the CDR3, is SQTIHQWPATLVQPVGSPLSLECTVEGTSNPNLYWYRQAAGRGLQLLFYSVGIGQISSEVPQNLSASRPQDRQFILSSKKLLLSDSGFYLCAWSVRRFNQPQHFGDGTRLSIL.

A few counts support this clone. The rearrangement joins TRBV11-2 to TRBJ2-1; 8 bases line up with TRBD2. Unmatched junction bases numbered 8, after V lost 0 bases and J lost 4 bases. Germline V gives CDR1 SGHAT, CDR2 FQNNGV. The CDR3 is made up of 17 amino acids. In nucleotides, the CDR3 is TGTGCCAGCAGCTTAGATCCCTCGGGAGGGACATACAATGAGCAGTTCTTC. Residues: CASSLDPSGGTYNEQFF. Full variable domain (rest looked up from reference TRBV11-2 and TRBJ2-1): EAGVAQSPRYKIIEKRQSVAFWCNPISGHATLYWYQQILGQGPKLLIQFQNNGVVDDSQLPKDRFSAERLKGVDSTLKIQPAKLEDSAVYLCASSLDPSGGTYNEQFFGPGTRLTVL.

The chain links TRBV3-1 (or the pseudogene TRBV3-2) to TRBJ1-4, with D unresolved. The germline V gene has CDR1 LGHDT and CDR2 YNNKEL (reference sequence). The CDR3 has 13 residues. The V end lost 2 bases, the J end lost 5 bases, and 6 bases lay between the germline ends. CDR3 sequence reads: CASSQNENEKLFF. CDR3 DNA: TGTGCCAGCAGCCAAAACGAGAATGAAAAACTGTTTTTT.

CDR3 bases: TGTGCCAGCAGTTACCGGGACAGGACAAACAATGAGCAGTTCTTC. As protein: CASSYRDRTNNEQFF. This sequence joins TRBV2 and TRBJ2-1; 8 positions match TRBD1. The CDR3 is made up of 15 amino acids. Trimming took 5 bases from V and 5 from J; bases not matched to a gene: 8. The germline V gene has CDR1 SNHLY and CDR2 FYNNEI.

The chain combines TRBV6-4 with TRBJ2-2; D is unclear. Germline loops: CDR1 MRHNA, CDR2 SNTAGT. The CDR3 loop spans 13 amino acids. Trimming left V 0 bases short and J 4 bases short, with 3 bases between. CDR3 region: CASSDSGTGELFF. As DNA, the CDR3 is TGTGCCAGCAGTGACTCAGGCACCGGGGAGCTGTTTTTT.

V and J are TRBV19 and TRBJ1-2; 8 positions agree with TRBD1. Looked up from germline, CDR1 is LNHDA and CDR2 is SQIVND (reference sequence). The CDR3 runs to 18 residues. The junction had 21 bases not matched to a gene; V was cut back by 4 bases and J by 8 bases. In DNA, the CDR3 is TGTGCCAGTAGTAATCACTTTCGTCAGGGGGCGCGTGTTCACGGCTACACCTTC. This codes for CASSNHFRQGARVHGYTF.

The gene calls are TRBV6-1 and TRBJ1-2; D gene unclear. Trimming stripped 0 bases from V and 3 bases from J, with 14 bases between. CDR3 length equals 16 residues. CDR1 is MNHNS, CDR2 SASEGT, per germline. CDR3 in DNA: TGTGCCAGCAGTGAAGCGGTGGCCGAGTCCCACTATGGCTACACCTTC. Protein product: CASSEAVAESHYGYTF.

V gene TRBV27 combines with J gene TRBJ1-2; a weak D match, TRBD1 (6 bases). V was shortened by 6 bases and J by 1 base, with 15 bases between the two germline ends. Germline values: CDR1 MNHEY, CDR2 SMNVEV (reference sequence). CDR3 length: 15 residues. CDR3 in amino acids: CASSPRPQGNYGYTF. For the CDR3, the DNA is TGTGCCAGCAGCCCCCGTCCACAGGGTAACTATGGCTACACCTTC.

This clone was counted a few times. V and J are TRBV27 and TRBJ2-4; the D gene is possibly TRBD1 (5 bases). The germline CDR1 and CDR2 sequences are MNHEY and SMNVEV (reference sequence). This CDR3 has 14 amino acids. V gave up 2 bases and J gave up 1 base, with 6 bases separating them. The CDR3 DNA follows: TGTGCCAGCAGTTTAAGGGGTGCCAAAAACATTCAGTACTTC. Encoded protein: CASSLRGAKNIQYF.